This TCR beta chain was obtained from a study of T cell repertoires in cytomegalovirus infection (dated by TCRdb to between 2018 and 2021). Looking at the study overall: Recently identified HLA-C-restricted CMV epitopes, whose presentation resists viral immunomodulation, were targeted by peptide stimulations together with well-studied HLA-B-restricted epitopes. Because public TCR beta signatures pointed to carriage of CMV infection together with the matching HLA type, the HLA type of each donor mattered for the analysis. Beyond this particular receptor, the publication reports: Cumulative frequency of public TCR beta family members discriminated carriers of CMV infection plus the relevant HLA type in this cohort and an independent roughly 340-donor cohort. The ex vivo response was dominated by HLA-C-restricted CMV-specific TCR beta clonotypes, which also provided the single most frequent clonotype in two of eight donors.

The sample's treatment or condition, from its label and the paper: in vitro stimulation with specific CMV peptide epitopes to enrich CMV-specific T cells. Sequencing took place on an Illumina HiSeq 1500. TCRdb passed the public sequencing reads through fastp at Q25 and MiXCR, retaining productive beta sequences. Here each entry gathers all rows of one CDR3 protein and keeps the most common genes and DNA. In this sample the table shows around 900,000 distinct CDR3 sequences, more than 25% of which occur a single time. The leading ten clones occupy about an eighth of the sample. This clonotype was found a few times. What this receptor recognizes is not known. No qualities accompany the bases; no much larger clone lies one base away. V loses 7 bases at its end and J loses 4 bases; junction bases beyond the gene matches: 9. The CDR3 goes from the cysteine to the phenylalanine over 14 residues. The CDR3 DNA has 42 bases and is translated from base 1. CDR1 and CDR2, per the germline V gene, are SNHLY and FYNNEI.

The receptor's source is a human donor in good health (CMV status not recorded). Some clones in this sample may be carry-over from other donors' samples. The chain was built from TRBV2 and TRBJ1-1; TRBD1 lines up with 7 middle nucleotides. The specimen comprised cultured CD8+ T cells from PBMCs, sampled from culture after CMV antigen stimulation. The CDR3 here reads CASKGRGLGTEAFF. The nucleotide sequence is TGTGCCAGCAAGGGAAGGGGGCTGGGCACTGAAGCTTTCTTT.